This T cell receptor beta chain was sequenced during a study of beta chain features in type 1 diabetes. In the study overall: Examination spanned about 110 million sorted cells from all samples.

All sorted populations exceeded 98% purity. The V and J ends lost 5 bases and 6 bases, in that order; junction bases with no gene match: 10. The CDR3 spans 15 residues. CDR1 and CDR2 (germline): SGHVS, FNYEAQ. Since all of the isolated RNA was reverse transcribed, expressed TCRB transcripts were what got sequenced. Here immunoSEQ multiplex PCR was the method, and the copy in TCRdb shows in-frame clones only, minus some. The sample lists 300,000 to 350,000 clones; about 19% were seen once. The sample holds a few counts of this clone. Its matching antigen is unknown. Study-wide points: Among type 1 diabetes patients, VDJ junctions had fewer insertions and more deletions. People with Type 1 diabetes carried modestly yet significantly shorter TCRB CDR3s in all four CD4+ subsets.

The sequencing sample was made of naive CD4+ T cells from blood. J is TRBJ2-7 and V is TRBV7-6; TRBD1 agrees at 10 bases. The sequence was collected from a woman aged 18-29 years in good health. The CDR3 coding sequence is TGTGCCAGCAGCCCCCGGACAGGGGGTATGGGCGAGCAGTACTTC. This encodes CASSPRTGGMGEQYF.